The 7 T cell receptor beta chains presented below share a single source sample, sequenced in a study. TCRdb fed the RT-PCR reads into MiXCR, producing one record per CDR3 protein. The data hold more than 550,000 distinct CDR3 sequences, with 12% to 15% observed a single time. Sequencing input: memory CD4+ T cells from blood. The source of these receptors is a female donor in good health, serving as a healthy control.

The sample holds many counts of this clonotype. J is TRBJ2-2 and V is TRBV20-1; D unresolved. CDR1 and CDR2 (germline): DFQATT, SNEGSKA (reference sequence). V was shortened by 0 bases and J by 2 bases, with 10 bases between the two germline ends. The CDR3 totals 15 residues. CDR3 coding DNA: TGCAGTGCTAGAGATGAGACGGGTAACACCGGGGAGCTGTTTTTT. As protein: CSARDETGNTGELFF.

This sequence joins TRBV6-2 or TRBV6-3 and TRBJ2-6; D is perhaps TRBD2 (6 bases). Germline V gene sequence: CDR1 MNHEY, CDR2 SVGEGT. V was cut by 6 bases and J by 3 bases, with 15 bases left in between. The CDR3 totals 16 residues. The CDR3 DNA follows: TGTGCCAGCAGACATAGCGGTCGGGGTGGGGCCAACGTCCTGACTTTC. Its protein product is CASRHSGRGGANVLTF.

This clonotype was counted a few times. The J gene is TRBJ1-1, the V gene TRBV6-1, with unresolved D. CDR3 length: 12 amino acids. Trimming left V 3 bases short and J 9 bases short, with 11 bases between. CDR1 is MNHNS and CDR2 is SASEGT in the germline V gene. The CDR3 reads CASSDPREQAFF. In nucleotides, the CDR3 is TGTGCCAGCAGTGATCCCCGGGAACAAGCTTTCTTT.

The J gene is TRBJ2-2, the V gene TRBV24-1; the match to TRBD1 covers 7 bases. The CDR3 length is 15 residues. Trimming cost V 4 bases and J 4 bases; bases outside gene matches: 5. Germline-derived CDR1 and CDR2 are KGHDR and SFDVKD. The CDR3 nucleotides read TGTGCCACCAGTGACCACAGGGGTTCCACCGGGGAGCTGTTTTTT. As protein: CATSDHRGSTGELFF.

This clonotype was counted between two and nine times. The chain uses TRBV18 and TRBJ2-1; D remains ambiguous. The CDR3 extends over 13 amino acids. Trimming shortened V by 1 base and J by 6 bases, and 7 bases separated the two germline ends. The germline V gene encodes CDR1 KGHSH and CDR2 LQKENI. The DNA of the CDR3 is TGTGCCAGCTCACCACTAGCACGCAATGAGCAGTTCTTC. Translated: CASSPLARNEQFF.

The rearrangement uses TRBV7-2 and TRBJ2-1; 14 bases are shared with TRBD2. Trimming cost V 1 base and J 11 bases; bases outside gene matches: 10. Germline V gives CDR1 SGHTA, CDR2 FQGNSA. This CDR3 is 17 amino acids long. CDR3 nucleotides: TGTGCCAGCAGCTTAGATCGACTAGCGGGAGGGCGGGGGAAGCAGTTCTTC. This sequence encodes CASSLDRLAGGRGKQFF.

At least ten counts were recorded for this clonotype. The V call is TRBV6-2 or TRBV6-3, the J call TRBJ2-7; D perhaps matches TRBD2 (6 bases). CDR1 is MNHEY and CDR2 is SVGEGT in the germline V gene. Trimming took 4 bases from V and 6 from J, leaving 22 bases between them. This CDR3 contains 16 residues. The CDR3 sequence is CASSSHPGGIEGEQYF. Here the CDR3 DNA reads TGTGCCAGCAGTTCGCACCCGGGCGGGATAGAAGGCGAGCAGTACTTC.